Listed below are T cell receptor beta chains from one sample, sequenced in a study of blood T cell repertoires in COVID-19. The repertoire was sequenced with immunoSEQ multiplex PCR; TCRdb's copy has only in-frame clones and lacks some. The sample includes some 190,000 clones, roughly 88% of them seen just once. Specimen: peripheral blood. These receptors all come from a man aged 55 to 70 with acute or convalescent COVID-19. Both conserved end residues are part of each CDR3. The order of the fields is D gene, clone size, J gene, V gene, CDR3 protein, CDR3 DNA. The D gene is left open where the match is weak. Expanded clones get a size class; other rows say once, few or many, or leave the size out.

d_call: -
clone_size: -
j_call: TRBJ2-7
v_call: TRBV7-9
cdr3_aa: CASSLEGRGSSSYEQYF
cdr3_nt: TGTGCCAGCAGCTTAGAGGGGCGGGGATCCAGCTCCTACGAGCAGTACTTC

d_call: -
clone_size: -
j_call: TRBJ2-3
v_call: TRBV28
cdr3_aa: CASTNDYRASTDTQYF
cdr3_nt: TGTGCCAGCACCAATGACTACCGGGCCTCCACAGATACGCAGTATTTT

d_call: -
clone_size: -
j_call: TRBJ1-1
v_call: TRBV5-1
cdr3_aa: CASSLRGMNTEAFF
cdr3_nt: TGCGCCAGCAGCTTGAGAGGGATGAACACTGAAGCTTTCTTT

d_call: -
clone_size: -
j_call: TRBJ2-3
v_call: TRBV19
cdr3_aa: CASSMTAGTDTQYF
cdr3_nt: TGTGCCAGTAGTATGACAGCCGGCACTGATACGCAGTATTTT

d_call: -
clone_size: -
j_call: TRBJ2-7
v_call: TRBV5-1
cdr3_aa: CASSRSTYEQYF
cdr3_nt: TGCGCCAGCAGTCGGAGTACCTACGAGCAGTACTTC

d_call: -
clone_size: -
j_call: TRBJ1-1
v_call: TRBV5-1
cdr3_aa: CASSLDSGNTEAFF
cdr3_nt: TGCGCCAGCAGCTTAGATTCAGGGAACACTGAAGCTTTCTTT

d_call: -
clone_size: -
j_call: TRBJ1-1
v_call: TRBV7-9
cdr3_aa: CASSFGPGINTEAFF
cdr3_nt: TGTGCCAGCAGCTTCGGTCCGGGGATTAACACTGAAGCTTTCTTT

d_call: -
clone_size: -
j_call: TRBJ1-2
v_call: TRBV2
cdr3_aa: CASSENRNYGYTF
cdr3_nt: TGTGCCAGCAGCGAGAACCGAAACTATGGCTACACCTTC

d_call: TRBD2
clone_size: -
j_call: TRBJ2-2
v_call: TRBV27
cdr3_aa: CASSGLAGGPHTGELFF
cdr3_nt: TGTGCCAGCAGTGGACTAGCGGGAGGGCCGCACACCGGGGAGCTGTTTTTT

d_call: -
clone_size: -
j_call: TRBJ2-7
v_call: TRBV3-1/TRBV3-2
cdr3_aa: CASSQDYGSREQYF
cdr3_nt: TGTGCCAGCAGCCAAGATTACGGTTCTCGGGAGCAGTACTTC

d_call: -
clone_size: -
j_call: TRBJ1-6
v_call: TRBV7-2
cdr3_aa: CASSLGGQSNSPLHF
cdr3_nt: TGTGCCAGCAGCTTAGGGGGGCAGTCTAATTCACCCCTCCACTTT

d_call: TRBD1
clone_size: -
j_call: TRBJ2-2
v_call: TRBV18
cdr3_aa: CASSPRTGQNTGELFF
cdr3_nt: TGTGCCAGCTCCCCCCGGACAGGGCAGAACACCGGGGAGCTGTTTTTT

d_call: TRBD1
clone_size: -
j_call: TRBJ1-1
v_call: TRBV5-1
cdr3_aa: CASSFRDRNEAFF
cdr3_nt: TGCGCCAGCAGCTTCCGGGACAGGAATGAAGCTTTCTTT

d_call: -
clone_size: -
j_call: TRBJ1-6
v_call: TRBV10-3
cdr3_aa: CAISNDRNSPLHF
cdr3_nt: TGTGCCATCAGCAATGACAGGAATTCACCCCTCCACTTT

d_call: TRBD1
clone_size: -
j_call: TRBJ2-7
v_call: TRBV6-6
cdr3_aa: CASSYDRGAHEQYF
cdr3_nt: TGTGCCAGCAGTTACGACAGGGGAGCACACGAGCAGTACTTC

d_call: -
clone_size: -
j_call: TRBJ2-5
v_call: TRBV5-8
cdr3_aa: CASSLKGQETQYF
cdr3_nt: TGTGCCAGCAGCTTGAAGGGGCAAGAGACCCAGTACTTC

d_call: TRBD2
clone_size: -
j_call: TRBJ2-1
v_call: TRBV28
cdr3_aa: CASSLLSGSFYNEQFF
cdr3_nt: TGTGCCAGCAGTTTATTGAGCGGGAGCTTTTACAATGAGCAGTTCTTC

d_call: -
clone_size: many
j_call: TRBJ2-2
v_call: TRBV3-1/TRBV3-2
cdr3_aa: CASSHQAGKAGELFF
cdr3_nt: TGTGCCAGCAGCCACCAGGCAGGGAAGGCCGGGGAGCTGTTTTTT

d_call: TRBD2
clone_size: -
j_call: TRBJ2-7
v_call: TRBV19
cdr3_aa: CASSETGLASYEQYF
cdr3_nt: TGTGCCAGTAGTGAAACAGGACTAGCATCCTACGAGCAGTACTTC

d_call: TRBD1
clone_size: -
j_call: TRBJ1-1
v_call: TRBV27
cdr3_aa: CASGTGTRTITEAFF
cdr3_nt: TGTGCCAGCGGGACAGGGACCCGAACTATTACTGAAGCTTTCTTT

d_call: TRBD2
clone_size: -
j_call: TRBJ2-1
v_call: TRBV6-1
cdr3_aa: CASSEWTSQDEQFF
cdr3_nt: TGTGCCAGCAGTGAATGGACTAGTCAGGATGAGCAGTTCTTC

d_call: -
clone_size: -
j_call: TRBJ2-5
v_call: TRBV9
cdr3_aa: CASSVRYRTEETQYF
cdr3_nt: TGTGCCAGCAGCGTAAGGTACAGGACGGAGGAGACCCAGTACTTC

d_call: TRBD2
clone_size: -
j_call: TRBJ2-1
v_call: TRBV6-6
cdr3_aa: CASSPRGLAGGPNQQFF
cdr3_nt: TGTGCCAGCAGTCCCCGGGGACTAGCGGGAGGGCCGAATCAGCAGTTCTTC

d_call: TRBD1
clone_size: few
j_call: TRBJ2-1
v_call: TRBV6-6
cdr3_aa: CASSTRGLGYNEQFF
cdr3_nt: TGTGCCAGCAGTACCAGGGGGCTCGGATACAATGAGCAGTTCTTC

d_call: TRBD1
clone_size: -
j_call: TRBJ2-7
v_call: TRBV6-5
cdr3_aa: CASSLGTVYEQYF
cdr3_nt: TGTGCCAGCAGTCTCGGGACAGTCTACGAGCAGTACTTC

d_call: -
clone_size: -
j_call: TRBJ1-5
v_call: TRBV6-4
cdr3_aa: CASSVSDDGIRDQPQHF
cdr3_nt: TGTGCCAGCAGTGTATCAGACGACGGCATCAGGGATCAGCCCCAGCATTTT

d_call: -
clone_size: -
j_call: TRBJ1-6
v_call: TRBV6-5
cdr3_aa: CASSYTGEGSPLHF
cdr3_nt: TGTGCCAGCAGTTACACAGGTGAAGGATCACCCCTCCACTTT

d_call: -
clone_size: -
j_call: TRBJ1-2
v_call: TRBV6-2/TRBV6-3
cdr3_aa: CASSYPEYGYTF
cdr3_nt: TGTGCCAGCAGTTATCCAGAATATGGCTACACCTTC

d_call: -
clone_size: -
j_call: TRBJ1-5
v_call: TRBV28
cdr3_aa: CASSFSGYSNQPQHF
cdr3_nt: TGTGCCAGCAGTTTCTCCGGGTATAGCAATCAGCCCCAGCATTTT

d_call: -
clone_size: many
j_call: TRBJ1-1
v_call: TRBV27
cdr3_aa: CASSFTGGMNTEAFF
cdr3_nt: TGTGCCAGCAGTTTTACCGGGGGAATGAACACTGAAGCTTTCTTT

d_call: -
clone_size: few
j_call: TRBJ1-1
v_call: TRBV28
cdr3_aa: CASLGVGNTEAFF
cdr3_nt: TGTGCCAGCCTAGGGGTTGGGAACACTGAAGCTTTCTTT

d_call: TRBD2
clone_size: -
j_call: TRBJ2-1
v_call: TRBV7-2
cdr3_aa: CASSFRGSSYNEQFF
cdr3_nt: TGTGCCAGCAGCTTTCGCGGGAGCTCCTACAATGAGCAGTTCTTC

d_call: -
clone_size: -
j_call: TRBJ1-5
v_call: TRBV7-9
cdr3_aa: CASSLTGVRGEQPQHF
cdr3_nt: TGTGCCAGCAGCTTGACCGGGGTCAGGGGAGAGCAGCCCCAGCATTTT

d_call: TRBD2
clone_size: -
j_call: TRBJ2-7
v_call: TRBV5-1
cdr3_aa: CASREGREAYEQYF
cdr3_nt: TGCGCCAGCAGAGAGGGGCGGGAGGCCTACGAGCAGTACTTC

d_call: -
clone_size: -
j_call: TRBJ1-2
v_call: TRBV25-1
cdr3_aa: CASSPSGVVRGYTF
cdr3_nt: TGTGCCAGCAGCCCTTCGGGGGTGGTGAGGGGCTACACCTTC

d_call: TRBD1
clone_size: -
j_call: TRBJ1-3
v_call: TRBV5-1
cdr3_aa: CASSVGTGWGNTIYF
cdr3_nt: TGCGCCAGCAGCGTCGGGACAGGGTGGGGAAACACCATATATTTT

d_call: -
clone_size: -
j_call: TRBJ2-5
v_call: TRBV5-1
cdr3_aa: CASSLGQEQETQYF
cdr3_nt: TGCGCCAGCAGCTTAGGCCAGGAACAAGAGACCCAGTACTTC

d_call: -
clone_size: -
j_call: TRBJ2-7
v_call: TRBV6-5
cdr3_aa: CASGGGSGSYEQYF
cdr3_nt: TGTGCCAGTGGGGGCGGGAGTGGGTCCTACGAGCAGTACTTC

d_call: -
clone_size: -
j_call: TRBJ2-2
v_call: TRBV12-3/TRBV12-4
cdr3_aa: CASSSPSTGELFF
cdr3_nt: TGTGCCAGCAGTTCCCCTAGCACCGGGGAGCTGTTTTTT

d_call: -
clone_size: once
j_call: TRBJ2-1
v_call: TRBV6-2/TRBV6-3
cdr3_aa: CASSYRDFSYNEQFF
cdr3_nt: TGTGCCAGCAGTTACCGGGATTTCTCCTACAATGAGCAGTTCTTC

d_call: TRBD1
clone_size: -
j_call: TRBJ2-6
v_call: TRBV19
cdr3_aa: CASLGQGVLGANVLTF
cdr3_nt: TGTGCCAGTTTGGGACAGGGGGTCCTTGGGGCCAACGTCCTGACTTTC

d_call: -
clone_size: once
j_call: TRBJ1-3
v_call: TRBV3-1/TRBV3-2
cdr3_aa: CASSPVQNSGNTIYF
cdr3_nt: TGTGCCAGCAGCCCCGTACAGAACTCTGGAAACACCATATATTTT

d_call: TRBD2
clone_size: -
j_call: TRBJ2-7
v_call: TRBV6-6
cdr3_aa: CASSYAGGRRSYEQYF
cdr3_nt: TGTGCCAGCAGTTACGCGGGGGGGCGGAGGTCCTACGAGCAGTACTTC

d_call: TRBD2
clone_size: -
j_call: TRBJ2-7
v_call: TRBV30
cdr3_aa: CAWSVLGGSSYEQYF
cdr3_nt: TGTGCCTGGAGTGTACTCGGCGGGAGCTCCTACGAGCAGTACTTC

d_call: TRBD1
clone_size: once
j_call: TRBJ1-2
v_call: TRBV5-3
cdr3_aa: CARSLDRGPYGYTF
cdr3_nt: TGTGCCAGAAGCTTAGACAGGGGGCCATATGGCTACACCTTC

d_call: TRBD2
clone_size: -
j_call: TRBJ2-2
v_call: TRBV5-1
cdr3_aa: CASSLLGTSAWGGELFF
cdr3_nt: TGCGCCAGCAGCTTGCTTGGGACTAGCGCCTGGGGCGGGGAGCTGTTTTTT

d_call: TRBD1
clone_size: -
j_call: TRBJ2-7
v_call: TRBV19
cdr3_aa: CASSDRDLAEQYF
cdr3_nt: TGTGCCAGTAGCGACAGGGATCTAGCCGAGCAGTACTTC

d_call: -
clone_size: -
j_call: TRBJ1-5
v_call: TRBV19
cdr3_aa: CASTLWRDQPQHF
cdr3_nt: TGTGCCAGTACCTTGTGGAGGGATCAGCCCCAGCATTTT

d_call: -
clone_size: -
j_call: TRBJ2-7
v_call: TRBV3-1/TRBV3-2
cdr3_aa: CASSHPDLNEQYF
cdr3_nt: TGTGCCAGCAGCCACCCGGACTTAAATGAGCAGTACTTC

d_call: TRBD2
clone_size: -
j_call: TRBJ2-1
v_call: TRBV15
cdr3_aa: CATSRDPGTRLVSYNEQFF
cdr3_nt: TGTGCCACCAGCAGAGATCCGGGGACTAGGTTGGTGTCCTACAATGAGCAGTTCTTC

d_call: TRBD1
clone_size: -
j_call: TRBJ2-3
v_call: TRBV18
cdr3_aa: CASSPDREPSTDTQYF
cdr3_nt: TGTGCCAGCTCACCAGACAGGGAACCTAGCACAGATACGCAGTATTTT

d_call: -
clone_size: -
j_call: TRBJ1-4
v_call: TRBV5-1
cdr3_aa: CASRPTSMEKLFF
cdr3_nt: TGCGCCAGCAGGCCGACTTCCATGGAAAAACTGTTTTTT